This is a list of T cell receptor beta chains from one sample in a study of CD8+CD57+ T cells in acquired aplastic anemia. TCRdb re-called the reads with MiXCR, one entry per CDR3 protein. The table lists approximately 120,000 distinct CDR3 sequences, over 30% of them singletons. Material for sequencing was sorted CD4+, CD8+, or CD8+CD57+ T cells (not recorded which) from PBMCs. These receptors all stem from a human donor with aplastic anemia. The CDR3 runs from the conserved cysteine through the conserved F or W. D genes are given only for firm matches. Size is stated for part of the rows, as once, few or many counts, or as a class when the clone is expanded.

j_call,clone_size,d_call,v_call,cdr3_nt,cdr3_aa
TRBJ2-2,.,TRBD2,TRBV12-3/TRBV12-4,TGTGCCAGCGACGCTAGCGGGGGGGCGAACACCGGGGAGCTGTTTTTT,CASDASGGANTGELFF
TRBJ2-1,many,.,TRBV10-3,TGTGCCATCAGTGAAAGGGGGACTACTAACTACAATGAGCAGTTCTTC,CAISERGTTNYNEQFF
TRBJ1-2,.,TRBD1,TRBV10-3,TGTGCCAGCAGCCAAGATCAGAGCCAGGGGGGTAACTATGGCTACACCTTC,CASSQDQSQGGNYGYTF
TRBJ1-1,many,.,TRBV10-3,TGTGCCATCAGCCCTTTTTCGAACACTGAAGCTTTCTTT,CAISPFSNTEAFF
TRBJ2-1,.,TRBD2,TRBV11-1,TGTGCCAGCAGCTTATGGACTAGCGGGGGGCGTAGCTCCTACAATGAGCAGTTCTTC,CASSLWTSGGRSSYNEQFF
TRBJ1-5,many,.,TRBV10-3,TGTGCCATCAGTGAGTCGTCAAATCAGCCCCAGCATTTT,CAISESSNQPQHF
TRBJ2-7,many,.,TRBV11-2,TGTGCCAGCAGCTTTACAGGGAGAAGGGAGCAGTACTTC,CASSFTGRREQYF
TRBJ1-2,many,.,TRBV12-3/TRBV12-4,TGTGCCAGCAGTTTAGGAGTCATCTATGGCTACACCTTC,CASSLGVIYGYTF
TRBJ1-2,.,TRBD1,TRBV27,TGTGCCAGCCGACAGGGGATTTTCTCTGGAAACACCTTC,CASRQGIFSGNTF
TRBJ1-2,.,.,TRBV10-3,TGTGCCAGACGAGGGGAGGAGCTTAACTATGGCTACACCTTC,CARRGEELNYGYTF
TRBJ2-5,.,TRBD1,TRBV2,TGTGCCAGCAGTCCGACAGGGGCCGGAGAGACCCAGTACTTC,CASSPTGAGETQYF
TRBJ2-5,.,.,TRBV19,TGTGCCAGTAGTATAGTGGGACAGACCCAGTACTTC,CASSIVGQTQYF
TRBJ1-2,.,TRBD1,TRBV10-3,TGTGCCATCAGTGTTTACAGGGGAATGCGTGGCTACACCTTC,CAISVYRGMRGYTF
TRBJ2-1,.,TRBD2,TRBV24-1,TGTGCCACCAGTGATGGGGGGGGTCAGTTCTTC,CATSDGGGQFF
TRBJ2-5,.,TRBD2,TRBV3-1,TGTGCCAGCAGCCACCCCCTCCCGGGACTAGCGGGGCGGGAGACCCAGTACTTC,CASSHPLPGLAGRETQYF
TRBJ1-1,.,TRBD1,TRBV2,TGTGCCAGCACGGATGGACAGGGCGGGACTGAAGCTTTCTTT,CASTDGQGGTEAFF
TRBJ1-1,.,.,TRBV12-3/TRBV12-4,TGTGCCAGCAGACCCATTGGGCAATCCGGGGACACTGGAGCTTTCTTT,CASRPIGQSGDTGAFF
TRBJ1-4,.,.,TRBV27,TGTGCCAGCAGTTTTGGACTGAATAATGAAAAACTGTTTTTT,CASSFGLNNEKLFF
TRBJ2-3,.,TRBD2,TRBV19,TGTGCCAGTAGTGCGGGACTAGCCGTAGATACGCAGTATTTT,CASSAGLAVDTQYF
TRBJ2-3,.,TRBD2,TRBV19,TGTGCCAGTAGTATAGACGGGTGGACTAGCGGGGTCACAGATACGCAGTATTTT,CASSIDGWTSGVTDTQYF
TRBJ1-6,many,.,TRBV7-2,TGTGCCAGCAGCTTAGCCGGGGGCAGTGATTCACCCCTCCACTTT,CASSLAGGSDSPLHF
TRBJ2-2,.,TRBD1,TRBV6-1,TGTGCCAGCACCCTCCTACGAACAGGGGCGGCTGGGGAGCTGTTTTTT,CASTLLRTGAAGELFF
TRBJ2-7,many,.,TRBV15,TGTGCCACCAGCAGAGGACCAAGTTCCATGGGGTCCTACGAGCAGTACTTC,CATSRGPSSMGSYEQYF
TRBJ2-3,.,TRBD1,TRBV6-2/TRBV6-3,TGTGCCAGCAGGTCTACGGACAGGGGTACGCAGTATTTT,CASRSTDRGTQYF
TRBJ1-1,many,TRBD1,TRBV12-5,TGTGCTAGTGTCCCAGACAGGGAGCAGGCTGAAGCTTTCTTT,CASVPDREQAEAFF
TRBJ1-5,many,.,TRBV20-1,TGCAGTGCTAGAGAAGCGGGACTTAATCAGCCCCAGCATTTT,CSAREAGLNQPQHF
TRBJ1-3,.,.,TRBV6-4,TGTGCCACCAGCGAGGGAAACTCCATATATTTT,CATSEGNSIYF
TRBJ1-3,.,.,TRBV7-7,TGTGCTAGCAGCTTAAGTGTCAGTCACTCCTCTGGAAACACCATATATTTT,CASSLSVSHSSGNTIYF
TRBJ2-7,many,.,TRBV5-1,TGCGCCAGCAGTCTGGAGGCTATCTACGAGCAGTACTTC,CASSLEAIYEQYF
TRBJ2-5,.,.,TRBV7-9,TGTGCCAGCAGCTTAGCCGTCCAGGGAGACCAAGAGACCCAGTACTTC,CASSLAVQGDQETQYF
TRBJ2-3,few,TRBD1,TRBV3-1,TGTGCCAGCAGCCCGGGACAGTGGGCACGCACAGATACGCAGTATTTT,CASSPGQWARTDTQYF
TRBJ2-7,.,TRBD1,TRBV5-1,TGCGCCAGCAGCTTGGGGGACAGGGGATACGAGCAGTACTTC,CASSLGDRGYEQYF
TRBJ1-2,few,.,TRBV29-1,TGCAGCGTTGGAGGAGGCCAGGGGCTCAGGGAGGGGGGCTACACCTTC,CSVGGGQGLREGGYTF
TRBJ2-6,.,TRBD1,TRBV2,TGTGCCAGCGGAAGCCTGGGACAGGGCTCTGGGGCCAACGTCCTGACTTTC,CASGSLGQGSGANVLTF
TRBJ1-1,.,.,TRBV15,TGTGCCACCAGCAGATCAAATGGGAGAACTGAAGCTTTCTTT,CATSRSNGRTEAFF
TRBJ2-1,.,TRBD2,TRBV3-1,TGTGCCAGCAGCTTTCAGCGGGGGGGTAGGAATGAGCAGTTCTTC,CASSFQRGGRNEQFF
TRBJ2-7,.,.,TRBV7-8,TGTGCCAGCAGCTTAGTTCCGGGTCCTACCTACGAGCAGTACTTC,CASSLVPGPTYEQYF
TRBJ2-5,.,.,TRBV18,TGTGCCAGCTCACCACCGACCATCCAAGAGACCCAGTACTTC,CASSPPTIQETQYF
TRBJ1-2,.,.,TRBV29-1,TGCAGCGTTGATCCCCGGGACACCTATGGCTACACCTTC,CSVDPRDTYGYTF
TRBJ1-1,once,TRBD1,TRBV2,TGTGCCAGCAGTCAACAGGGGATGATCACTGAAGCTTTCTTT,CASSQQGMITEAFF
TRBJ1-1,.,.,TRBV19,TGTGCCAGTAGTCCCTGGACAGTGCTAGGGAACACTGAAGCTTTCTTT,CASSPWTVLGNTEAFF
TRBJ1-2,many,.,TRBV6-1,TGTGCCAGCAGGTTGGGACTACCTGCCAACTATGGCTACACCTTC,CASRLGLPANYGYTF
TRBJ2-5,.,TRBD1,TRBV10-1,TGCGCCAGCCCAATGACAGGGCAAGAGACCCAGTACTTC,CASPMTGQETQYF
TRBJ1-3,.,.,TRBV20-1,TGCAGTGCAAGAGGGGGAAACACCATATATTTT,CSARGGNTIYF
TRBJ1-2,.,TRBD1,TRBV7-9,TGTGCCAGCAGCTTCGGGACAGGGGGCTACACCTTC,CASSFGTGGYTF
TRBJ1-6,.,.,TRBV6-1,TGTGCCAGCAGCCGGGTCTATCAGTCACCCCTCCACTTT,CASSRVYQSPLHF
TRBJ2-3,few,TRBD2,TRBV12-5,TGTGCTAGTGGTTTGGTAGTAGCGGGGGGGCGGGGAGATACGCAGTATTTT,CASGLVVAGGRGDTQYF
TRBJ2-3,many,.,TRBV10-1,TGCGCCAGCTCGGGACATCAGGCAGATACGCAGTATTTT,CASSGHQADTQYF
TRBJ1-3,.,.,TRBV9,TGTGCCAGCAGCTTGGGACGGAGCTCTGGAAGCACCATATATTTT,CASSLGRSSGSTIYF
TRBJ2-7,once,TRBD1,TRBV20-1,TGCAGTGCTAGGGACAGGGGGGACTACGAGCAGTACTTC,CSARDRGDYEQYF
TRBJ1-1,few,.,TRBV12-3/TRBV12-4,TGTGCCAGCAGTCCTTCTGGGCAACCTGGGAACACTGAAGCTTCCTTT,CASSPSGQPGNTEASF
TRBJ1-6,many,.,TRBV12-3/TRBV12-4,TGTGCCAGCACTCAGGGGACTAATTCACCCCTCCACTTT,CASTQGTNSPLHF
TRBJ1-6,many,TRBD1,TRBV12-3/TRBV12-4,TGTGCCAGCAGGCTGGATGGGACAGTTAATTCACCCCTCCACTTT,CASRLDGTVNSPLHF
TRBJ1-6,.,TRBD1,TRBV12-3/TRBV12-4,TGTGCCAGCAGTTCAGAGACAGGGGGCGCGGGTTCACCCCTCCACTTT,CASSSETGGAGSPLHF
TRBJ2-1,many,TRBD2,TRBV15,TGTGCCACCAGCAGAGGGGGCGGGGGTAACTACAATGAGCAGTTCTTC,CATSRGGGGNYNEQFF
TRBJ1-1,few,.,TRBV20-1,TGCAGTGCTAGATCGATAGCAGTGAACACTGAAGCTTTCTTT,CSARSIAVNTEAFF
TRBJ2-7,many,TRBD1,TRBV6-1,TGTGCCAGCAGCCCCACACGAGGGGGCTTCTACGAGCAGTACTTC,CASSPTRGGFYEQYF